The rows below give T cell receptor beta chains drawn from one sample of a study of human T cells and chemical hapten exposure. MiXCR was run by TCRdb on the RACE reads, yielding one entry per CDR3 protein. The table has approximately 260,000 distinct CDR3 sequences, about 9% seen once. The starting material was whole blood, obtained in connection with sensitization to the hapten diphenylcyclopropenone (DPC). The receptors stem from a middle-aged woman with alopecia areata. Some clones in this sample may be carry-over from other donors' samples. The CDR3 runs from the conserved cysteine through the conserved F or W.

j_call: TRBJ1-1
v_call: TRBV12-3/TRBV12-4
cdr3_aa: CASSPGQFNTEAFF

j_call: TRBJ1-2
v_call: TRBV20-1
cdr3_aa: CSARIRNYGYTF

j_call: TRBJ2-3
v_call: TRBV27
cdr3_aa: CASRSSQTDTQYF

j_call: TRBJ1-5
v_call: TRBV28
cdr3_aa: CASRGGHSNQPQHF

j_call: TRBJ1-4
v_call: TRBV5-5
cdr3_aa: CASSLGDRGHEKLFF

j_call: TRBJ2-5
v_call: TRBV24-1
cdr3_aa: CATSDSGGSHPQTQYF

j_call: TRBJ2-1
v_call: TRBV12-3/TRBV12-4
cdr3_aa: CASSLNLLWTSEDNEQFF

j_call: TRBJ2-1
v_call: TRBV28
cdr3_aa: CASRSWTSGKMNEQFF

j_call: TRBJ2-7
v_call: TRBV11-2
cdr3_aa: CASSFPHSPSSYEQYF

j_call: TRBJ2-3
v_call: TRBV29-1
cdr3_aa: CSVAGDRDPDTQYF

j_call: TRBJ2-7
v_call: TRBV6-2/TRBV6-3
cdr3_aa: CASSSTRDSQQYF

j_call: TRBJ2-5
v_call: TRBV10-3
cdr3_aa: CAISEPGRAGETQYF

j_call: TRBJ2-3
v_call: TRBV29-1
cdr3_aa: CSVERDRRTDTQYF

j_call: TRBJ1-1
v_call: TRBV5-6
cdr3_aa: CASSGVAANTEAFF

j_call: TRBJ2-7
v_call: TRBV7-9
cdr3_aa: CASSLLGGTYEQYF

j_call: TRBJ2-6
v_call: TRBV6-5
cdr3_aa: CASSYRRAGANVLTF

j_call: TRBJ2-2
v_call: TRBV11-2
cdr3_aa: CASRLVRGWTGGLFF

j_call: TRBJ2-5
v_call: TRBV6-1
cdr3_aa: CASSDPPGTGGETQYF

j_call: TRBJ1-3
v_call: TRBV4-3
cdr3_aa: CASSQGEDRMYGNTIYF

j_call: TRBJ2-1
v_call: TRBV6-5
cdr3_aa: CASSLAGENNEQFF

j_call: TRBJ2-4
v_call: TRBV12-3/TRBV12-4
cdr3_aa: CASKGSAKNIQYF

j_call: TRBJ2-2
v_call: TRBV6-6
cdr3_aa: CASRTRAVSGELFF

j_call: TRBJ2-3
v_call: TRBV6-5
cdr3_aa: CASSYPGRRDGTDTQYF

j_call: TRBJ1-2
v_call: TRBV28
cdr3_aa: CASLGQGTYGYTF

j_call: TRBJ2-6
v_call: TRBV6-5
cdr3_aa: CASKAGRETGANVLTF

j_call: TRBJ1-5
v_call: TRBV7-6
cdr3_aa: CASSLASRQGRNQPQHF

j_call: TRBJ1-1
v_call: TRBV18
cdr3_aa: CASSPRGGSALYRNTEAFF

j_call: TRBJ2-1
v_call: TRBV4-3
cdr3_aa: CASSLNIAGDIYNEQFF

j_call: TRBJ2-7
v_call: TRBV6-4
cdr3_aa: CASRTGSHEQYF

j_call: TRBJ1-5
v_call: TRBV28
cdr3_aa: CASSLRLPGGPQHF

j_call: TRBJ2-4
v_call: TRBV7-9
cdr3_aa: CASSTPGLAFKNIQYF

j_call: TRBJ2-1
v_call: TRBV7-6
cdr3_aa: CANSLPRGEQFF

j_call: TRBJ2-1
v_call: TRBV12-3/TRBV12-4
cdr3_aa: CASSSTGTSGYNEQFF

j_call: TRBJ1-5
v_call: TRBV7-2
cdr3_aa: CASSLGQGRNQPQHF

j_call: TRBJ2-1
v_call: TRBV6-1
cdr3_aa: CASTGGGRSGGSSYNEQFF

j_call: TRBJ2-7
v_call: TRBV19
cdr3_aa: CASHRLARTYEQYF

j_call: TRBJ1-4
v_call: TRBV7-8
cdr3_aa: CASSPRATAKEKLFF

j_call: TRBJ1-5
v_call: TRBV29-1
cdr3_aa: CSVSLSGQGDQPQHF

j_call: TRBJ2-5
v_call: TRBV7-9
cdr3_aa: CASSPEGAAWTQYF

j_call: TRBJ1-5
v_call: TRBV12-3/TRBV12-4
cdr3_aa: CASSLLGIGQINQPQHF

j_call: TRBJ2-4
v_call: TRBV13
cdr3_aa: CASSSGLGNIQYF

j_call: TRBJ2-3
v_call: TRBV7-3
cdr3_aa: CASSLSPGTLSTDTQYF

j_call: TRBJ2-3
v_call: TRBV2
cdr3_aa: CASSEVGLAPDTQYF

j_call: TRBJ2-1
v_call: TRBV6-2/TRBV6-3
cdr3_aa: CASRQMLAGLGQFF

j_call: TRBJ2-2
v_call: TRBV29-1
cdr3_aa: CSVVAGGYTGELFF

j_call: TRBJ2-1
v_call: TRBV25-1
cdr3_aa: CASSILAGLYNEQFF

j_call: TRBJ2-7
v_call: TRBV6-2/TRBV6-3
cdr3_aa: CASSYDCRSVNEQYF